This TCR beta chain was recovered during a study of sequential checkpoint blockade in melanoma. Here immunoSEQ multiplex PCR was the method, and the copy in TCRdb shows in-frame clones only, minus some. The sample includes approximately 34,000 clones, 84% of them seen just once. Treatment indicated: randomized to nivolumab then ipilimumab (arm A) or the reverse (arm B). Patients had received no earlier DNA-damaging chemotherapy. The trim removed 5 bases at V and 6 bases at J, leaving 13 bases unmatched. CDR3 length equals 15 residues. Germline lookup yields CDR1 MNHGY and CDR2 SVAAGI. V usage is TRBV6-9 and J usage is TRBJ2-7, with 7 nucleotides matching TRBD2. This sequence originates from a human donor with melanoma. The specimen comprised CD8+ T cells sorted from blood (inferred from file names), sampled from a patient given nivolumab and ipilimumab in sequence. The CDR3 loop reads CASSDLAGDRGEQYF. The CDR3 nucleotides read TGTGCCAGCAGTGATCTGGCGGGAGACCGAGGCGAGCAGTACTTC.